This TCR beta chain originates from a study of cytomegalovirus exposure and HLA in healthy donors. TCRdb's copy holds only in-frame clones and misses some; the assay was immunoSEQ multiplex PCR. The sample lists roughly 330,000 clones; about nine tenths were seen once. V lost 0 bases and J lost 6, with 11 bases in between. Per the germline V gene, CDR1 is LNHNV and CDR2 is YYDKDF (reference sequence). This CDR3 contains 14 residues. The chain recombines TRBV15 with TRBJ1-2; D unresolved. The TCR comes from a woman younger than 45 in good health and CMV-seropositive. The sequenced sample consisted of PBMCs. The CDR3 spells CATSRDNRADGYTF. The CDR3 DNA follows: TGTGCCACCAGCAGAGACAACAGAGCAGATGGCTACACCTTC. Together with reference TRBV15 and TRBJ1-2, the CDR3 gives the full variable domain: DAMVIQNPRYQVTQFGKPVTLSCSQTLNHNVMYWYQQKSSQAPKLLFHYYDKDFNNEADTPDNFQSRRPNTSFCFLDIRSPGLGDTAMYLCATSRDNRADGYTFGSGTRLTVV.